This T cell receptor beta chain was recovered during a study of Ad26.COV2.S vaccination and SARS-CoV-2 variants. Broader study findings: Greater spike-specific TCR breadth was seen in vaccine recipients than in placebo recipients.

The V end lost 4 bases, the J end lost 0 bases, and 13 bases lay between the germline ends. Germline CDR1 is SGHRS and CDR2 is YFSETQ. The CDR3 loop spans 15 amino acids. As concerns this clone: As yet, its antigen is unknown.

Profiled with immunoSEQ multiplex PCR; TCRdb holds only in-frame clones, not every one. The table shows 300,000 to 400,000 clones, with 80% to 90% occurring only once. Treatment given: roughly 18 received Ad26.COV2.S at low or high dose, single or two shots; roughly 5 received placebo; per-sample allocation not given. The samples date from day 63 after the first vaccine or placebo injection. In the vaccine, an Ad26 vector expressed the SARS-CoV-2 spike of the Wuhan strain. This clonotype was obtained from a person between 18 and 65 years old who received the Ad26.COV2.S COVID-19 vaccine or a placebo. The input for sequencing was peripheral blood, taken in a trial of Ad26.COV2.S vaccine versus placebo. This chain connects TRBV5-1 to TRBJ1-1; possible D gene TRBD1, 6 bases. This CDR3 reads CASSPRQAMNTEAFF. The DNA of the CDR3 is TGCGCCAGCAGCCCACGACAGGCCATGAACACTGAAGCTTTCTTT.